This T cell receptor beta chain was obtained from a study of T-cell memory formation after mild COVID-19. Study results and caveats: Among CD4+ contracting clones, most were CM and EM, and CD8+ ones EMRA.

This clonotype was counted between two and nine times. Antigen: not known. The V gene lost 5 bases and the J gene lost 5 bases, with 15 bases spanning the gap. From germline, CDR1 is SGHTA and CDR2 FQGNSA. The CDR3 covers 14 residues. Via MiXCR, TCRdb re-called the 5' RACE reads, giving one row per CDR3 protein. The table has under 600,000 distinct CDR3 sequences, roughly a fifth seen once; the top ten hold roughly 8.3%. The sequence derives from an adult woman who had mild COVID-19 (a few samples of this study predate the infection). Cell type and time point are not known. The chain uses TRBV7-2 and TRBJ2-5; weak D call: TRBD2 (6 bases). Sample: PBMCs or a T cell subset sorted from them (not recorded which). The CDR3 is CASSPQLAPETQYF. CDR3 nucleotide sequence: TGTGCCAGCAGCCCGCAACTAGCCCCGGAGACCCAGTACTTC.